The 6 T cell receptor beta chains below come from one sample, sequenced in a study of blood T cells in healthy people across ages. It was with a sample-barcoded 5' primer and a J-beta primer mix that a second PCR of about 6 to 12 cycles was run. TCRdb itself ran the 5' RACE reads through MiXCR, one entry per CDR3 protein. The sample comprises some 1.5 million distinct CDR3 sequences, about 30% of which are singletons, and 7.7% rests with the top ten. Sample: blood. These receptors were obtained from a woman under 40 in good health.

There are many counts of this clonotype. The chain combines TRBV12-3 or TRBV12-4 with TRBJ2-6; no clear D. Trimming cost V 3 bases and J 2 bases, with 5 bases left between them. This CDR3 has 14 amino acids. CDR3 amino acids: CASSFTAGANVLTF. CDR3 DNA: TGTGCCAGCAGTTTTACAGCTGGGGCCAACGTCCTGACTTTC.

On this clonotype itself: The junction does not match germline at one end; this may be a read error. This sequence joins TRBV5-1 and TRBJ2-6; D possibly corresponds to TRBD1 (7 bases). The CDR3 spans 17 residues. Germline loops: CDR1 SGHRS, CDR2 YFSETQ. DNA for the CDR3: TGCGCCAGCAGCCCGGAGGGGGCTGGATCTGGGGCCAACGTCCGGACTTTC. Encoded protein: CASSPEGAGSGANVRTF.

Many counts were recorded for this clonotype. The rearrangement joins TRBV11-2 to TRBJ2-5, with D perhaps TRBD2 (6 bases). The V and J ends lost 5 bases and 4 bases respectively, with 20 bases between them. Germline V gives CDR1 SGHAT, CDR2 FQNNGV. This CDR3 spans 16 amino acids. The CDR3 bases are TGTGCCAGCAGCCCTCTCCACGTGGGAGGTCGAGAGACCCAGTACTTC. Protein product: CASSPLHVGGRETQYF.

The V gene is TRBV30, the J gene TRBJ1-1; D ambiguous. Germline V gene data show CDR1 as GTSNPN and CDR2 as SVGIG (reference sequence). The CDR3 covers 12 residues. V gave up 0 bases and J gave up 8 bases, with 10 bases separating them. CDR3 DNA: TGTGCCTGGAGTGTATACGTTGGAGAAGCTTTCTTT. Translated, it gives CAWSVYVGEAFF.

The J gene is TRBJ2-1, the V gene TRBV10-3; 16 nucleotides align to TRBD2. Germline CDR1 and CDR2: ENHRY and SYGVKD. V dropped 4 bases and J dropped 8; count of bases not matched to a gene: 11. The CDR3 contains 18 residues. The CDR3 DNA reads TGTGCCATCAGTGGAGGGACTAGCGGGGGGGCCCTTATAGATGAGCAGTTCTTC. As protein: CAISGGTSGGALIDEQFF.

This rearrangement joins TRBV12-3 or TRBV12-4 to TRBJ1-4, with D unclear. Deletions cut 3 bases from V and 5 bases from J, with 4 bases between. This CDR3 has 12 amino acids. The CDR3 DNA is TGTGCCAGCAGTTTCCGAAATGAAAAACTGTTTTTT. It is translated as CASSFRNEKLFF.